The 19 T cell receptor beta chains given below trace back to one sample, sequenced in a study of shared clonotypes between healthy human individuals. The naive CD8 subset, CD45RO-negative cells positively selected for CCR7, excluded terminally differentiated effector memory CD45RA+ cells. This table comes from immunoSEQ multiplex PCR, and its TCRdb copy is limited to in-frame clones, with some not included. The sample records roughly 1,800,000 clones, approximately 94% being singletons. Sequencing used naive CD8+ T cells sorted from blood. The receptors were gathered from a man aged 18 to 35 in good health.

The chain recombines TRBV9 with TRBJ2-7; maybe TRBD1 (6 bases). V lost 4 bases, J lost 2 bases, and 13 bases lay in between. This CDR3 contains 14 residues. Germline V gene lookup returns CDR1 SGDLS and CDR2 YYNGEE. CDR3 sequence (DNA): TGTGCCAGCAGCCCAGAGGACAGAGCCTACGAGCAGTACTTC. Translating it yields CASSPEDRAYEQYF.

The chain carries TRBV5-1 and TRBJ2-7; 10 bases fit TRBD2. Germline CDR1 and CDR2: SGHRS and YFSETQ. The CDR3 spans 16 residues. V was clipped by 4 bases and J by 2 bases; unmatched bases: 9. The DNA of the CDR3 is TGCGCCAGCAGCCTACCCACTAGCGGGGCTACCTACGAGCAGTACTTC. Its translation: CASSLPTSGATYEQYF.

A note on this clone: This same CDR3 is encoded by further DNA sequences in the sample. V is TRBV2 and J is TRBJ2-3; 9 bases align to TRBD1. Unmatched junction bases numbered 5, after V lost 3 bases and J lost 4 bases. The CDR3 length is 15 residues. The germline gives CDR1 SNHLY, CDR2 FYNNEI. Written as DNA, the CDR3 is TGTGCCAGCAGTGAGGGACAGGGAGAAGCAGATACGCAGTATTTT. Protein product: CASSEGQGEADTQYF.

This clone was recorded a few times. The genes are TRBV2 and TRBJ1-2, with D unresolved. Trimming shortened V by 8 bases and J by 4 bases, and 14 bases separated the two germline ends. Germline-derived CDR1 and CDR2 are SNHLY and FYNNEI. The CDR3 loop spans 13 amino acids. CDR3 in amino acids: CASRITELYGYTF. CDR3 in DNA: TGTGCCAGCCGAATAACGGAACTCTATGGCTACACCTTC.

The gene calls are TRBV6-5 and TRBJ1-5; no clear D. There are 13 residues in the CDR3. V was shortened by 0 bases and J by 7 bases, with 7 bases between the two germline ends. From germline, CDR1 is MNHEY and CDR2 SVGAGI. CDR3 protein: CASSYSNDQPQHF. CDR3 coding DNA: TGTGCCAGCAGTTACTCGAATGACCAGCCCCAGCATTTT.

This clone was recorded a few times. The chain links TRBV10-2 to TRBJ1-2; D not certain. V lost 5 bases, J lost 0 bases, and 10 bases lay in between. Germline V gene data show CDR1 as WSHSY and CDR2 as SAAADI. The CDR3 has 14 amino acids. The CDR3 DNA is TGCGCCAGCAGTACCAACGTAGCTAACTATGGCTACACCTTC. This gives the protein CASSTNVANYGYTF.

This chain joins TRBV28 and TRBJ1-6; D gene unclear. The CDR3 length is 14 residues. CDR1 is MDHEN, CDR2 SYDVKM, per germline. Trimming removed 3 bases at V and 7 bases at J, with 10 bases between. The CDR3 DNA follows: TGTGCCAGCAGTTTCGGTCAGCCAAATTCACCCCTCCACTTT. Protein product: CASSFGQPNSPLHF.

This clone is a singleton in its sample. The CDR3 region has the DNA TGTGCCAGCAGCGTAGAGGGACAGACAACGGGTGAAAAACTGTTTTTT. It is translated as CASSVEGQTTGEKLFF. This chain uses TRBV9 with TRBJ1-4, with 7 bases aligning to TRBD1. J gave up 7 bases and V 0 bases, and 9 bases lay outside the gene matches. Germline loops: CDR1 SGDLS, CDR2 YYNGEE. The CDR3 extends over 16 amino acids.

As concerns this clone: The sample carries other DNA sequences with the same CDR3. The chain links TRBV27 to TRBJ2-7, with 10 bases aligning to TRBD2. Germline values: CDR1 MNHEY, CDR2 SMNVEV (reference sequence). The J segment lost 3 bases and the V segment lost 5 bases, leaving 4 bases of the junction unmatched. There are 14 residues in the CDR3. The CDR3 region is CASSLAGVSYEQYF. The CDR3, as DNA: TGTGCCAGCAGTCTAGCGGGAGTGAGCTACGAGCAGTACTTC.

V is TRBV7-9 and J is TRBJ2-4, with 12 positions matching TRBD2. The CDR3 runs 16 residues. CDR1 is SEHNR, CDR2 FQNEAQ, per germline (reference sequence). V dropped 5 bases and J dropped 8; count of bases not matched to a gene: 10. The CDR3 loop is CASSGRTSGKEDIQYF. The CDR3 DNA sequence: TGTGCCAGCAGCGGACGGACTAGCGGGAAGGAAGACATTCAGTACTTC.

The J gene is TRBJ2-5, the V gene TRBV13; 8 positions agree with TRBD2. J was trimmed by 4 bases and V by 6 bases; bases with no gene match: 10. Germline CDR1 is PRHDT and CDR2 is FYEKMQ (reference sequence). The CDR3 runs to 15 residues. CDR3 protein: CASSAGLANGETQYF. CDR3 bases: TGTGCCAGCAGTGCCGGACTAGCAAACGGAGAGACCCAGTACTTC.

The chain joins TRBV4-3 to TRBJ2-2; TRBD2 aligns across 11 bases. This CDR3 contains 15 residues. The junction had 7 bases not matched to a gene; V was cut back by 6 bases and J by 7 bases. CDR1 and CDR2 from the germline V gene are LGHNA and YSLEER. The CDR3 nucleotides are TGCGCCAGCAGGGTGACTAGCGGGACTGGCGGGGAGCTGTTTTTT. It codes for CASRVTSGTGGELFF.

On this clone: One end of the junction varies from germline; a read error may be responsible. The J gene is TRBJ2-7, the V gene TRBV2, with D possibly TRBD1 on 6 matching bases. The CDR3 has 12 amino acids. CDR1 and CDR2 (germline): SNHLY, FYNNEI. The CDR3 DNA sequence: TGTGCCAGCAGTGAAGCTGGGGGCAGGGATCACTTC. Amino acids: CASSEAGGRDHF.

This clone was detected once. The chain uses TRBV2 and TRBJ2-5; TRBD1 matches 9 bases. J gave up 2 bases and V 9 bases, and 1 base lay outside the gene matches. Per germline, CDR1 SNHLY and CDR2 FYNNEI. The CDR3 extends over 12 amino acids. CDR3 residues: CARDRGQETQYF. In DNA form, the CDR3 reads TGTGCCAGAGACAGGGGGCAAGAGACCCAGTACTTC.

This clone was counted only a few times. The rearrangement uses TRBV27 and TRBJ1-6; TRBD1 aligns across 7 bases. This CDR3 is built from 13 residues. Losses at the gene ends were 2 bases for V and 9 bases for J; bases not matched to a gene: 1. Germline lookup yields CDR1 MNHEY and CDR2 SMNVEV (reference sequence). The chain's CDR3 is CASSLGQASPLHF. CDR3 nucleotide sequence: TGTGCCAGCAGTTTAGGACAGGCTTCACCCCTCCACTTT.

The chain recombines TRBV9 with TRBJ1-3, with D tentatively TRBD1 (6 bases). This CDR3 spans 15 amino acids. V shed 4 bases and J shed 3 bases, with 14 bases lying between them. CDR1 is SGDLS, CDR2 YYNGEE, per germline. The CDR3 loop is CASSTTGLDGNTIYF. CDR3 nucleotides: TGTGCCAGCAGCACCACAGGGCTAGATGGAAACACCATATATTTT.

This chain links TRBV5-4 with TRBJ2-5, with TRBD2 matching over 13 bases. CDR1 SGHNT and CDR2 YYREEE come from the germline V gene (reference sequence). This CDR3 comprises 16 residues. V shed 4 bases, J shed 2 bases, and the junction held 5 bases outside the gene matches. DNA of the CDR3: TGTGCCAGCAGCCTGGGACTAGCGGGACGGCAAGAGACCCAGTACTTC. It encodes CASSLGLAGRQETQYF.

The chain employs TRBV11-1 and TRBJ2-7, with 9 nucleotides matching TRBD1. The CDR3 contains 16 residues. CDR1 and CDR2 (germline): SGHAT, FQDESV (reference sequence). V was pared by 1 base and J by 3 bases, with 7 bases of the junction left unmatched. CDR3 DNA sequence: TGTGCCAGCAGCTTAGAACGGACAGGGGTGTACTACGAGCAGTACTTC. Its protein is CASSLERTGVYYEQYF.

The V call is TRBV13, the J call TRBJ2-1; the D is unclear. Germline V gives CDR1 PRHDT, CDR2 FYEKMQ (reference sequence). V shed 1 base and J shed 3 bases, with 13 bases lying between them. The CDR3 consists of 16 residues. The CDR3 here is CASSLEGVPSYNEQFF. CDR3 coding DNA: TGTGCCAGCAGCTTAGAAGGAGTCCCAAGCTACAATGAGCAGTTCTTC.